These 27 T cell receptor beta chains share one sample of origin, sequenced in a study of cytomegalovirus exposure and HLA in healthy donors. With 60 Vbeta and 13 Jbeta primers, the PCR was carried out. The protocol was immunoSEQ multiplex PCR, while the TCRdb copy is restricted to in-frame clones and leaves out a portion. The data hold approximately 260,000 clones, with around nine tenths observed a single time. Material: PBMCs. These receptors were obtained from a girl aged 2 to 10 in good health and CMV-seronegative.

The chain has TRBV28 and TRBJ1-2, with TRBD1 matching over 9 bases. Germline loops: CDR1 MDHEN, CDR2 SYDVKM. J lost 4 bases, V lost 4 bases, and 13 bases had no gene match. The CDR3 contains 17 residues. The CDR3 here is CASSSGQGQPVGYGYTF. The CDR3 nucleotides are TGTGCCAGCAGTTCCGGACAGGGGCAACCAGTGGGCTATGGCTACACCTTC.

As to this clone: Because the CDR3's place on the DNA is in doubt, the DNA is left out and the CDR3 is given as listed by TCRdb. The gene calls are TRBV6-6 and TRBJ1-2; the D call of TRBD1 is as the table states it, not checked on the DNA. Germline lookup yields CDR1 MNHNY and CDR2 SVGAGI (reference sequence). The CDR3 length is 15 residues, termini included. This chain's CDR3 is CATFSRGLNFYGCTF.

The chain couples TRBV10-3 to TRBJ2-1; TRBD1 matches at 8 bases. J lost 15 bases, V lost 3 bases, and 19 bases had no gene match. In germline, CDR1 is ENHRY, CDR2 SYGVKD. CDR3 size: 16 residues. The CDR3 is CAISDSGQGLSVGAFF. CDR3 coding DNA: TGTGCCATCAGTGATTCCGGACAGGGCCTTTCGGTTGGCGCGTTCTTC.

The rearrangement joins TRBV6-5 to TRBJ1-5; D not resolved. Trimming left V 2 bases short and J 0 bases short, with 8 bases between. CDR3 length: 15 residues. Germline V gives CDR1 MNHEY, CDR2 SVGAGI. The CDR3 DNA reads TGTGCCAGCAGTTACGGGCTGAATAGCAATCAGCCCCAGCATTTT. Its translation: CASSYGLNSNQPQHF.

This chain connects TRBV19 to TRBJ2-4, with a weak D call TRBD2 (6 bases). There are 15 residues in the CDR3. Looked up from germline, CDR1 is LNHDA and CDR2 is SQIVND (reference sequence). V lost 3 bases and J lost 5, with 14 bases in between. CDR3 bases: TGTGCCAGTAGTATCTTAACAGGCGGGGAAAACATTCAGTACTTC. Translation: CASSILTGGENIQYF.

This clone was counted only a few times. The V and J genes are TRBV6-6 and TRBJ1-1; D might be TRBD1 (6 bases). The germline V gene encodes CDR1 MNHNY and CDR2 SVGAGI (reference sequence). The V and J ends lost 7 bases and 4 bases respectively, with 13 bases between them. The CDR3 runs to 13 residues. This CDR3 reads CASNPQGPTEAFF. In DNA, the CDR3 is TGTGCCAGCAACCCACAGGGACCCACTGAAGCTTTCTTT.

The rearrangement links TRBV7-5 to TRBJ1-5; TRBD1 is taken as the D call from the table, unchecked against the DNA. TRBV7-5 is noted as a pseudogene. The CDR3 contains 20 residues. The CDR3 bases are TGTGTCAGAAGCTTAGCACTTCGCGACAGGGCTGCTGTTGGCAATCAGCCCCAGCATTTT. The encoded protein is CVRSLALRDRAAVGNQPQHF.

The rearrangement joins TRBV6-6 to TRBJ2-5; TRBD1 agrees at 10 bases. The CDR3 is 13 amino acids. Germline trimming cut 7 bases from V and 5 bases from J; bases unmatched to any gene: 4. Germline CDR1 reads MNHNY; CDR2 reads SVGAGI (reference sequence). In nucleotides, the CDR3 is TGTGCCAGCACCGGACAGGGGGGGGAGACCCAGTACTTC. Translation gives CASTGQGGETQYF.

This chain links TRBV27 with TRBJ2-7, with TRBD2 as a possible D gene (6 bases). The V end lost 2 bases, the J end lost 4 bases, and 12 bases lay between the germline ends. CDR1 MNHEY and CDR2 SMNVEV come from the germline V gene (reference sequence). The CDR3 sequence is 14 residues long. CDR3 region: CASSLPGAEYEQYF. CDR3 DNA sequence: TGTGCCAGCAGTTTACCGGGAGCGGAGTACGAGCAGTACTTC.

The rearrangement uses TRBV11-3 and TRBJ2-5; 10 bases align to TRBD2. This CDR3 region has 16 residues. Trimming cost V 1 base and J 5 bases; bases outside gene matches: 7. Germline CDR1 SGHNT, CDR2 YENEEA. CDR3 loop: CASSLGEGLARETQYF. DNA for the CDR3: TGTGCCAGCAGCTTAGGGGAGGGACTAGCGAGGGAGACCCAGTACTTC.

This clone was recorded only once. This sequence joins TRBV2 and TRBJ1-2; the D is unclear. Trimming removed 4 bases from V and 5 bases from J, with 17 bases in between. This CDR3 has 15 residues. Germline assignment: CDR1 SNHLY and CDR2 FYNNEI. The CDR3 DNA reads TGTGCCAGCAGTGCAGCCGTGGGGTCGGGATATGGCTACACCTTC. It codes for CASSAAVGSGYGYTF.

V is TRBV15 and J is TRBJ2-7, with D possibly being TRBD1 (6 bases). The J call may be faulty, since TRBJ2-1 better matches the DNA end. This CDR3 is built from 13 residues. Germline V gene data show CDR1 as LNHNV and CDR2 as YYDKDF (reference sequence). The CDR3 protein is CATSRDRDTEQFF. In DNA form, the CDR3 reads TGTGCCACCAGCAGGGACCGGGACACTGAGCAGTTCTTC.

Remarks on this clone: One end of the junction does not line up with germline, which may come from a read error. The rearrangement joins TRBV7-9 to TRBJ1-1; D is ambiguous. This CDR3 comprises 13 residues. Germline values: CDR1 SEHNR, CDR2 FQNEAQ (reference sequence). CDR3 loop: CSSSFHMNTEAFF. In nucleotides, the CDR3 is TGTTCCAGCAGCTTTCACATGAACACTGAAGCTTTCTTT.

The chain employs TRBV18 and TRBJ2-7, with TRBD1 matching over 11 bases. Unmatched junction bases numbered 2, after V lost 3 bases and J lost 4 bases. The CDR3 covers 14 residues. Germline-derived CDR1 and CDR2 are KGHSH and LQKENI. The CDR3 DNA sequence: TGTGCCAGCTCACCCGGGACAGGGGGGTACGAGCAGTACTTC. Amino acids: CASSPGTGGYEQYF. Full variable domain (rest looked up from reference TRBV18 and TRBJ2-7): NAGVMQNPRHLVRRRGQEARLRCSPMKGHSHVYWYRQLPEEGLKFMVYLQKENIIDESGMPKERFSAEFPKEGPSILRIQQVVRGDSAAYFCASSPGTGGYEQYFGPGTRLTVT.

The J gene is TRBJ1-1, the V gene TRBV4-1; no definite D call. The germline gives CDR1 MGHRA, CDR2 YSYEKL. V lost 2 bases and J lost 7, with 14 bases in between. The CDR3 consists of 14 residues. CDR3 protein: CASSQNERSVEAFF. CDR3 coding DNA: TGCGCCAGCAGCCAAAACGAACGGTCGGTTGAAGCTTTCTTT.

The V and J genes are TRBV6-4 and TRBJ2-1; possibly TRBD2 for D (5 bases). V lost 6 bases, J lost 2 bases, and 14 bases lay in between. The CDR3 is 15 residues long. Per the germline V gene, CDR1 is MRHNA and CDR2 is SNTAGT. The CDR3 loop reads CASSVDYPAYNEQFF. The CDR3 region has the DNA TGTGCCAGCAGCGTAGACTACCCAGCCTACAATGAGCAGTTCTTC.

In this sample, this clone turned up a few times. The V call is TRBV11-2, the J call TRBJ1-4; TRBD1 aligns across 12 bases. After removal of 5 bases from V and 5 bases from J, the junction contained 9 bases not matched to a gene. The germline CDR1 and CDR2 sequences are SGHAT and FQNNGV. The CDR3 is 17 residues long. The CDR3 nucleotides are TGTGCCAGCAGCACCCGGGACAGGGGGCTCCTAAATGAAAAACTGTTTTTT. Translation gives CASSTRDRGLLNEKLFF.

The rearrangement uses TRBV9 and TRBJ2-2, with 11 positions matching TRBD2. This CDR3 is 17 amino acids long. Trimming at V came to 5 bases and at J to 2 bases, leaving 8 bases not matched to a gene. The germline gives CDR1 SGDLS, CDR2 YYNGEE. The CDR3 protein is CASSKTGLAENTGELFF. As DNA, the CDR3 is TGTGCCAGCAGTAAAACGGGACTAGCGGAAAACACCGGGGAGCTGTTTTTT.

The chain joins TRBV2 to TRBJ2-1; D is possibly TRBD2 (6 bases). Trimming shortened V by 2 bases and J by 7 bases, and 9 bases separated the two germline ends. Germline V CDR1 and CDR2: SNHLY, FYNNEI. The CDR3 is 13 amino acids. The CDR3 DNA sequence: TGTGCCAGCAGTGAAATGGGGAGGAATGAGCAGTTCTTC. This encodes CASSEMGRNEQFF.

The CDR3 DNA reads as TGTGCCAGCAGCTTTTTCCCCCGTGAGATTAACTATGGCTACACCTTC. This translates into CASSFFPREINYGYTF. This chain uses TRBV7-9 with TRBJ1-2; unclear D gene. V was pared by 3 bases and J by 1 base, with 15 bases between. The CDR3 is 16 residues long. Germline-derived CDR1 and CDR2 are SEHNR and FQNEAQ (reference sequence).

The gene calls are TRBV10-3 and TRBJ2-5; 8 nucleotides agree with TRBD2. CDR3 size: 11 residues. Per germline, CDR1 ENHRY and CDR2 SYGVKD. CDR3 residues: CAHGGGETQYF. In DNA, the CDR3 is TGTGCTCACGGGGGGGGTGAGACCCAGTACTTC.

The chain joins TRBV2 to TRBJ1-2; D is uncertain. The CDR3 runs to 13 residues. CDR1 and CDR2 from the germline V gene are SNHLY and FYNNEI. Trimming cost V 4 bases and J 0 bases, with 6 bases left between them. CDR3 nucleotide sequence: TGTGCCAGCAGTGTGGCCACTAACTATGGCTACACCTTC. The encoded protein is CASSVATNYGYTF.

V and J are TRBV28 and TRBJ1-2, with 7 bases lining up with TRBD1. Trimming took 4 bases from V and 7 from J; bases not matched to a gene: 3. This CDR3 spans 12 amino acids. The V gene's germline CDR1 is MDHEN and CDR2 SYDVKM. CDR3 residues: CASSSTGTGYTF. The CDR3 nucleotides are TGTGCCAGCAGTTCGACAGGGACTGGCTACACCTTC.

The chain combines TRBV6-1 with TRBJ2-7; 9 positions match TRBD1. This CDR3 contains 14 residues. V was clipped by 8 bases and J by 3 bases; unmatched bases: 8. Germline V lookup: CDR1 MNHNS, CDR2 SASEGT. CDR3 in DNA: TGTGCCAGCGGTGGGGACAGGGATCACTACGAGCAGTACTTC. Amino acid sequence: CASGGDRDHYEQYF.

The rearrangement links TRBV10-3 to TRBJ2-5, with a possible D match to TRBD1 (5 bases). The CDR3 consists of 14 residues. From germline, CDR1 is ENHRY and CDR2 SYGVKD. V was shortened by 4 bases and J by 2 bases, with 11 bases between the two germline ends. The CDR3 is CAISVLQAQETQYF. DNA for the CDR3: TGTGCCATCAGTGTGTTACAGGCACAAGAGACCCAGTACTTC.

V and J are TRBV13 and TRBJ2-7; a weak D match, TRBD1 (5 bases). The V gene's germline CDR1 is PRHDT and CDR2 FYEKMQ (reference sequence). The CDR3 runs to 15 residues. Trimming took off 2 bases at V and 0 bases at J, with 11 bases between the two ends. The CDR3 DNA follows: TGTGCCAGCAGCTTACAGGGTTCGAGCTCCTACGAGCAGTACTTC. It encodes CASSLQGSSSYEQYF.

This clone is a singleton in its sample. V usage is TRBV2 and J usage is TRBJ2-5; weak D call: TRBD1 (6 bases). This CDR3 spans 13 amino acids. Trimming left V 4 bases short and J 5 bases short, with 11 bases between. The V gene's germline CDR1 is SNHLY and CDR2 FYNNEI. CDR3 DNA: TGTGCCAGCAGTGTGACAGGTTACGAGACCCAGTACTTC. It encodes CASSVTGYETQYF.